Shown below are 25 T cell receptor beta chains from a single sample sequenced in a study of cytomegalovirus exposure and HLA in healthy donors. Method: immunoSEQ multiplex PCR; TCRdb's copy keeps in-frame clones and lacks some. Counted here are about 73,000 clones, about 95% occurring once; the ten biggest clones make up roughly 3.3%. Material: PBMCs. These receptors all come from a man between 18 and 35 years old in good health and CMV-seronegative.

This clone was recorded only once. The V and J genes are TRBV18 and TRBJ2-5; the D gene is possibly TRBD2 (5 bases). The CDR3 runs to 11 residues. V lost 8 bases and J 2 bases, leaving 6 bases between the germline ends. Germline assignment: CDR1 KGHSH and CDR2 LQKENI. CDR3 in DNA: TGTGCCAGCCGCGGGCAAGAGACCCAGTACTTC. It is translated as CASRGQETQYF. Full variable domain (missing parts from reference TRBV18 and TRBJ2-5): NAGVMQNPRHLVRRRGQEARLRCSPMKGHSHVYWYRQLPEEGLKFMVYLQKENIIDESGMPKERFSAEFPKEGPSILRIQQVVRGDSAAYFCASRGQETQYFGPGTRLLVL.

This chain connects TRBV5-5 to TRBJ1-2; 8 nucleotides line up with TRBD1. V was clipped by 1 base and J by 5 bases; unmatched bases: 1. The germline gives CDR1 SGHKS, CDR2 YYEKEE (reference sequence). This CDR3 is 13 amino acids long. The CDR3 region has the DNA TGTGCCAGCAGCTTGAACAGGGGGTATGGCTACACCTTC. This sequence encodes CASSLNRGYGYTF. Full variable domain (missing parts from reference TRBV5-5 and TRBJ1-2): DAGVTQSPTHLIKTRGQQVTLRCSPISGHKSVSWYQQVLGQGPQFIFQYYEKEERGRGNFPDRFSARQFPNYSSELNVNALLLGDSALYLCASSLNRGYGYTFGSGTRLTVV.

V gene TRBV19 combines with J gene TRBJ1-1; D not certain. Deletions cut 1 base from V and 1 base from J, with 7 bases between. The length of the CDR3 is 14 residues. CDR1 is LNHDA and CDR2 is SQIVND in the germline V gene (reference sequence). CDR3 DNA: TGTGCCAGTAGTATAGGGAGACCGAACACTGAAGCTTTCTTT. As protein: CASSIGRPNTEAFF.

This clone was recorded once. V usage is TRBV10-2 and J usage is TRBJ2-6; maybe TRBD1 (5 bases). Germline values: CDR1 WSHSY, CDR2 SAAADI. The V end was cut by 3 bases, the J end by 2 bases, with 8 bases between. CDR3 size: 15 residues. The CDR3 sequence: CASSEQQAGANVLTF. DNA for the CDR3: TGCGCCAGCAGTGAACAACAGGCTGGGGCCAACGTCCTGACTTTC.

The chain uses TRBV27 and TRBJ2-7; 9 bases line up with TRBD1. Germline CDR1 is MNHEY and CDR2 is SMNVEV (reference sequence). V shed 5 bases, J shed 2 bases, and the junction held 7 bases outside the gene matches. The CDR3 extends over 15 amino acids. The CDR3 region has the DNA TGTGCCAGCAGTCCTCCGGGACAGGGAACCTACGAGCAGTACTTC. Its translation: CASSPPGQGTYEQYF.

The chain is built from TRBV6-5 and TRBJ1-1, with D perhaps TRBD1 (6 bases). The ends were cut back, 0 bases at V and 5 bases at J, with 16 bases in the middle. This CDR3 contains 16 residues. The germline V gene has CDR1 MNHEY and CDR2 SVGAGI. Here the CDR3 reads CASSYSLLGARTEAFF. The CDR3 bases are TGTGCCAGCAGTTACTCTTTGCTGGGGGCGCGAACTGAAGCTTTCTTT.

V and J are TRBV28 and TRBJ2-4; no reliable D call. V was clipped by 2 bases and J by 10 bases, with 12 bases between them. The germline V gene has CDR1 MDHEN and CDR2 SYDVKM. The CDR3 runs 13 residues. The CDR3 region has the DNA TGTGCCAGCAGTTTACCCCGTTACGGGATTCAGTACTTC. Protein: CASSLPRYGIQYF. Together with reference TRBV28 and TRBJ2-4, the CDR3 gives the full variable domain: DVKVTQSSRYLVKRTGEKVFLECVQDMDHENMFWYRQDPGLGLRLIYFSYDVKMKEKGDIPEGYSVSREKKERFSLILESASTNQTSMYLCASSLPRYGIQYFGAGTRLSVL.

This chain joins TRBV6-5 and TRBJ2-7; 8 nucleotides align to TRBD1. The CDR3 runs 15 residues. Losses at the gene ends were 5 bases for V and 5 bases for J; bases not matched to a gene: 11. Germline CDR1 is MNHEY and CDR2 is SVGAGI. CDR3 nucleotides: TGTGCCAGCAGTAACGGACAGGGAGGTCCCCACGAGCAGTACTTC. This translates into CASSNGQGGPHEQYF.

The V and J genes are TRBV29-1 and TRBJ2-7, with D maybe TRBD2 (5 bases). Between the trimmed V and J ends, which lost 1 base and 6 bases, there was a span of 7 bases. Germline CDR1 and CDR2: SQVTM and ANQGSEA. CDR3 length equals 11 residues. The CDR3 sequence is CSVEAGSEQYF. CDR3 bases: TGCAGCGTTGAAGCTGGGAGCGAGCAGTACTTC.

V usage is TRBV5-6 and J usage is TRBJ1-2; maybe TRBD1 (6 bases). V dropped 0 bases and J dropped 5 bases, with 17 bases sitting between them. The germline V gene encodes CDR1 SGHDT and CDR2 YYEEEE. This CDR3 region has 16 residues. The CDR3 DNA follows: TGTGCCAGCAGCTTGGCAGGGGTGTCAGGGGAGTATGGCTACACCTTC. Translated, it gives CASSLAGVSGEYGYTF.

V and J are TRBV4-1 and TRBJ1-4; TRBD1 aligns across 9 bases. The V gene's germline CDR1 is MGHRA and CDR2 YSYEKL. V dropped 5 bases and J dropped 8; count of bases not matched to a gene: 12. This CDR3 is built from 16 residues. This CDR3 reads CASSNRDRVSGEKLFF. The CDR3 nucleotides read TGCGCCAGCAGCAACCGGGACAGGGTTTCGGGAGAAAAACTGTTTTTT.

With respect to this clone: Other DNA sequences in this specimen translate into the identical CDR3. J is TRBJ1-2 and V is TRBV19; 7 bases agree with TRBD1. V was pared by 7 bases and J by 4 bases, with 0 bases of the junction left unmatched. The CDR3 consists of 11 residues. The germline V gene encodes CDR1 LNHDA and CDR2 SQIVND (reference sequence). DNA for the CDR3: TGTGCCAGTACAGGGGGCTATGGCTACACCTTC. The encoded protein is CASTGGYGYTF. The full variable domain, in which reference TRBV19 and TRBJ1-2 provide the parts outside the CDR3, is DGGITQSPKYLFRKEGQNVTLSCEQNLNHDAMYWYRQDPGQGLRLIYYSQIVNDFQKGDIAEGYSVSREKKESFPLTVTSAQKNPTAFYLCASTGGYGYTFGSGTRLTVV.

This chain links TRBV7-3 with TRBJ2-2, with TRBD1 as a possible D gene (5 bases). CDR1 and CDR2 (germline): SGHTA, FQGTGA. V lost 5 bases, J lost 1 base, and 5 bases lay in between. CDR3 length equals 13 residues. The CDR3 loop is CASSQGNTGELFF. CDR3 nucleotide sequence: TGTGCCAGCAGCCAGGGGAACACCGGGGAGCTGTTTTTT. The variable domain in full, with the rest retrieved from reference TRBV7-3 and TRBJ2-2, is GAGVSQTPSNKVTEKGKYVELRCDPISGHTALYWYRQSLGQGPEFLIYFQGTGAADDSGLPNDRFFAVRPEGSVSTLKIQRTERGDSAVYLCASSQGNTGELFFGEGSRLTVL.

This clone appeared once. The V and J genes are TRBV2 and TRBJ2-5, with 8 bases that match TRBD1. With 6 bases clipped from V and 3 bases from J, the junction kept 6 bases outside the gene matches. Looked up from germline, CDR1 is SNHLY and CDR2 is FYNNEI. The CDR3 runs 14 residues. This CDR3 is CASRYMTGEETQYF. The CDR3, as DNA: TGTGCCAGCAGATATATGACAGGGGAAGAGACCCAGTACTTC.

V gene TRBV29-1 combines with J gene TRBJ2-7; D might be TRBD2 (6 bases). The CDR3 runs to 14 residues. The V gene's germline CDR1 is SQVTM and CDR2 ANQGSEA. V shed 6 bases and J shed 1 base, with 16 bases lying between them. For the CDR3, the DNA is TGCAGCGTCCGCCGGGGGATAAGTTCCTACGAGCAGTACTTC. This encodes CSVRRGISSYEQYF.

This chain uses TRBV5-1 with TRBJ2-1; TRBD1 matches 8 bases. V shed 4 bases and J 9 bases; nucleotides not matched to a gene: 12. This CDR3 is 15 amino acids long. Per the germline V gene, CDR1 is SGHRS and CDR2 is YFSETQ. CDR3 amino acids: CASSTRQGRLVEQFF. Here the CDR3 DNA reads TGCGCCAGCAGCACCAGACAGGGGCGCCTCGTTGAGCAGTTCTTC.

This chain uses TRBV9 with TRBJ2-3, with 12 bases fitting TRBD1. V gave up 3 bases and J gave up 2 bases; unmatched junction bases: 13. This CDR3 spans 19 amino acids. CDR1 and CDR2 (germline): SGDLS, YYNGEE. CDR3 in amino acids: CASSGNRDRGLPNTDTQYF. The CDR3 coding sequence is TGTGCCAGCAGCGGAAACCGGGACAGGGGGCTTCCAAACACAGATACGCAGTATTTT.

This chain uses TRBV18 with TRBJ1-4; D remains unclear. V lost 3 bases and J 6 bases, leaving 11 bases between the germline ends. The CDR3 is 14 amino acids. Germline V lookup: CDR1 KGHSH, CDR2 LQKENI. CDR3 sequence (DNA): TGTGCCAGCTCACCCGCGGGGAGGGATGAAAAACTGTTTTTT. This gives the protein CASSPAGRDEKLFF.

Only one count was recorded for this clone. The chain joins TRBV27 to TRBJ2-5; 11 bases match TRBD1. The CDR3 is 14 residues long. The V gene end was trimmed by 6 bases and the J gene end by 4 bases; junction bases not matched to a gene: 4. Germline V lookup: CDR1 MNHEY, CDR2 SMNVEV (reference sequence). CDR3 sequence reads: CASRGQGGLETQYF. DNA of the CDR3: TGTGCCAGCAGGGGACAGGGGGGATTAGAGACCCAGTACTTC.

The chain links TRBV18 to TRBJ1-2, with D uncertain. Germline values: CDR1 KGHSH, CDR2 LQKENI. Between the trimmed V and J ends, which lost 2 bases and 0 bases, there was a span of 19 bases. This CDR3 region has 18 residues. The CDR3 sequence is CASSPNVCTGYANYGYTF. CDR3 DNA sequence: TGTGCCAGCTCACCAAACGTGTGCACGGGATACGCTAACTATGGCTACACCTTC. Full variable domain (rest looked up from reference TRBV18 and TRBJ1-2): NAGVMQNPRHLVRRRGQEARLRCSPMKGHSHVYWYRQLPEEGLKFMVYLQKENIIDESGMPKERFSAEFPKEGPSILRIQQVVRGDSAAYFCASSPNVCTGYANYGYTFGSGTRLTVV.

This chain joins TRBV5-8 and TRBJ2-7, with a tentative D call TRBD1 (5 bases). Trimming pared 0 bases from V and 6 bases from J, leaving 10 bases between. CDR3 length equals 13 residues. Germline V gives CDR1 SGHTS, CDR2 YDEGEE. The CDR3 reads CASSLGGLREQYF. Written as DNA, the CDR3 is TGTGCCAGCAGCTTGGGGGGCTTGCGCGAGCAGTACTTC.

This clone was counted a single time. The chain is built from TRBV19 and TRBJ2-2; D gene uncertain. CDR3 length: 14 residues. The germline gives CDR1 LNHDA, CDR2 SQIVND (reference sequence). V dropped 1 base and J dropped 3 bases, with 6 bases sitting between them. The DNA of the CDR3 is TGTGCCAGTAGTATAGTCCAGGACACCGGGGAGCTGTTTTTT. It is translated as CASSIVQDTGELFF.

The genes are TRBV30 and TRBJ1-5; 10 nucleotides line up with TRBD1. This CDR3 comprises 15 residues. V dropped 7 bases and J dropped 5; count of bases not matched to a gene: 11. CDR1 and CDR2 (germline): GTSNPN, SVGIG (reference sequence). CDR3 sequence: CAFGQGELRHQPQHF. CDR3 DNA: TGTGCCTTCGGACAGGGGGAGTTGCGGCATCAGCCCCAGCATTTT.

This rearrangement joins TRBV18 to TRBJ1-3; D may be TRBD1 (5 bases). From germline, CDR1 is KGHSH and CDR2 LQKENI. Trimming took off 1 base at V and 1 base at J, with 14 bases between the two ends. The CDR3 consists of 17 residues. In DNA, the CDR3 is TGTGCCAGCTCACCACGCGGGGAGGGGACTTCTGGAAACACCATATATTTT. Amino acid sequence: CASSPRGEGTSGNTIYF.

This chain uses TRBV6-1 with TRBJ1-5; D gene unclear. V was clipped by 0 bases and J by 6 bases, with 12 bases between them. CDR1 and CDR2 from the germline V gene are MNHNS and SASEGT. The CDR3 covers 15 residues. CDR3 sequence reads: CASSEARPALQPQHF. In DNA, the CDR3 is TGTGCCAGCAGTGAAGCGAGGCCAGCGCTTCAGCCCCAGCATTTT.